The text below deals with one T cell receptor (beta chain). This record comes from a study of cytomegalovirus exposure and HLA in healthy donors. It was with 60 Vbeta and 13 Jbeta primers that the PCR ran. The method was immunoSEQ multiplex PCR; TCRdb's version includes in-frame clones alone and lacks a portion of them. The profile covers roughly 150,000 clones, with roughly 80% appearing a single time and approximately 15% taken by the ten largest. CDR3 length: 13 residues. The germline V gene encodes CDR1 KGHSH and CDR2 LQKENI. V dropped 0 bases and J dropped 9 bases, with 9 bases sitting between them.

The J gene is TRBJ2-1, the V gene TRBV18; D is unresolved. This TCR came from a woman between 40 and 50 years old in good health and CMV-seronegative. The sequenced sample consisted of PBMCs. The DNA for the CDR3 is TGTGCCAGCTCACCACCAGTCTGGCCTGAGCAGTTCTTC. Translation gives CASSPPVWPEQFF.